The T cell receptor beta chain described here comes from a study of T cells in localized non-small cell lung cancer (dated by TCRdb to 2020 to 2021). General notes on the study: The study examined T cell repertoires in hundreds of patients with early-stage NSCLC and compared tumors with uninvolved tumor-adjacent lungs. NSCLC patients had a mean age of roughly 64 years, and 120 to 150 were male and 107 female. The cohort was made up of about 240 treatment-naive NSCLC patients whose localized lung tumors had been resected.

Here is what the overall study found, with its caveats: Uninvolved tumor-adjacent lung showed the highest T cell clonality, higher than tumor, which suggests more focused antigenic responses in the uninvolved tumor-adjacent lung. Multi-region tumor sequencing was not performed, so intratumor heterogeneity could not be excluded. Because the study design was exploratory, TCR variables were selected using unadjusted p-values without false-discovery rate correction. Longer overall survival was associated with higher T cell density in blood, whereas shorter survival was associated with higher clonality in adjacent lung. A median of about 61 of the top 100 tumor clones turned up in the paired uninvolved adjacent lung, and roughly 30 of those clones also ranked among the top 100 of that same adjacent lung.

Trimming takes 3 bases from V and 8 bases from J, and the germline ends sit 19 bases apart. The germline V gene (reference sequence) sets CDR1 to LNHDA and CDR2 to SQIVND. Including the terminal cysteine and phenylalanine, the CDR3 comprises 15 residues. The sequence is cut down to CDR3 DNA, 45 bases in frame from base 1. TCR beta CDR3 regions were sequenced from DNA using the immunoSEQ Assay. Processing in the source paper ran as follows. T cell density was computed as TCR beta template counts normalized to usable DNA estimated by amplifying housekeeping genes. Richness was estimated with the preseqR package, extrapolating to 400,000 templates for PBMC samples and 120,000 templates for tissue samples. Clonality was defined as one minus Pielou's evenness. Tissue-enriched TCRs were identified by differential abundance testing using productive amino-acid clonotypes, minimum total count 5 and alpha 0.1. The Jaccard Index and the Morisita Overlap Index were used to measure repertoire overlap between compartments. TCR beta CDR3s were clustered by GLIPH together with public tetramer-defined viral CDR3s, and at least three viral sequences plus V-gene enrichment were required for viral motifs. This is the immuneACCESS table as TCRdb keeps it, with only in-frame sequences that have V and J called. A part of the clones is gone; compared with another copy, unresolved V genes explain less than half, and the rest is unexplained. That table furnishes V, J and clone size, whereas the DNA furnished D and trimming. The sample table holds over 6,000 clones, of which approximately 15% were seen once. The top ten hold about 5% of the sample.

This clone has only a few counts. No antigen is known for it. Base qualities were left out, and no much larger clone turns up one base away. Uninvolved adjacent lung was sampled at least 2 cm away from the tumor margin, and two independent pathologists confirmed that the tissue had no atypia. At diagnosis, peripheral blood, uninvolved tumor-adjacent lung and tumor were collected and stored as a combination of fresh-frozen and FFPE material. The chain uses TRBV19 and TRBJ1-2, with no D gene named confidently. The clonotype originates from a male donor older than 55 with stage II squamous cell lung carcinoma. The source material was normal lung tissue next to the tumor, sampled before any cancer treatment. In nucleotides, the sequence is TGTGCCAGTAGTATCTTCGGATTAGTCCGTAAGGGCTACACCTTC. The translation is CASSIFGLVRKGYTF.